This T cell receptor beta chain is from a study of regulatory T cells in long-lasting Graves disease. TCR beta libraries were built with iRepertoire HTBI primers and Arm-PCR of CDR3 regions. TCRdb processed the multiplex PCR reads anew with MiXCR; each CDR3 protein has one entry. Among about 540,000 distinct CDR3 sequences listed, roughly 12% were seen once. Regarding time point: newly diagnosed GD, antithyroid drugs for less than 3 months. PBMC-derived RNA was used for the TCR library. Notes on this clonotype: What it recognizes is unknown. A much larger clone lies one base from this, so it may be a read error. The conserved final phenylalanine or tryptophan is absent from the CDR3, which likely points to a read error.

The germline CDR1 and CDR2 sequences are SGDLS and YYNGEE. V was pared by 3 bases and J by 0 bases, with 13 bases between. The CDR3 consists of 16 residues. General observations from the study: Blood alone, not thyroid tissue, was studied.

The same sample was also studied in work on T cells in Graves' hyperthyroidism and ophthalmopathy. That work contributes: TCR CDR3 underwent first-round RT-PCR with the HTBI primer set.

The chain links TRBV9 to TRBJ2-1; D not resolved. The material sequenced was peripheral blood mononuclear cells (PBMCs), taken at new diagnosis, from a patient treated with antithyroid drugs. The sequence derives from a man between 25 and 39 years old with Graves disease. The CDR3 DNA is TGTGCCAGCAGCGCGACGCGGTGGAACTCCTACAATGAGCAGTTCCTC. This gives the protein CASSATRWNSYNEQFL.